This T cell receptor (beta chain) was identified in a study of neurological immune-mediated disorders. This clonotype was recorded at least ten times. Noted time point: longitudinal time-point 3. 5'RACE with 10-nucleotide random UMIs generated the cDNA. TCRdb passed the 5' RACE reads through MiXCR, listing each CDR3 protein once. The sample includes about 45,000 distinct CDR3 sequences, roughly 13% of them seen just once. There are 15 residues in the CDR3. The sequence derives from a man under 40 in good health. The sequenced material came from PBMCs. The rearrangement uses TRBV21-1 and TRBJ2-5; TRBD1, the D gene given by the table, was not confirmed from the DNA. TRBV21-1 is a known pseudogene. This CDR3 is CASRNEGEGQETQYF. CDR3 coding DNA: TGTGCCAGCCGCAACGAGGGAGAGGGGCAAGAGACCCAGTACTTC.